Following are 25 T cell receptor beta chains from one sample sequenced in a study of blood T cell repertoires in COVID-19. Using immunoSEQ multiplex PCR, the repertoire was profiled, and TCRdb retains in-frame clones only, with some absent. Here the sample spans 150,000 to 200,000 clones, 70% to 80% being singletons. What was sequenced was peripheral blood. These receptors were obtained from a woman in her thirties or forties with COVID-19, enrolled during active disease.

This clone has a single count. The rearrangement links TRBV7-9 to TRBJ2-7; 8 bases map to TRBD1. CDR3 length equals 16 residues. Unmatched junction bases numbered 16, after V lost 8 bases and J lost 4 bases. Germline V lookup: CDR1 SEHNR, CDR2 FQNEAQ (reference sequence). CDR3 sequence: CASGRSTGGLIYEQYF. CDR3 DNA sequence: TGTGCCAGCGGACGATCCACAGGGGGTCTTATTTACGAGCAGTACTTC.

The J gene is TRBJ1-1, the V gene TRBV11-2; 7 positions match TRBD1. The V gene's germline CDR1 is SGHAT and CDR2 FQNNGV. The trim removed 5 bases at V and 4 bases at J, leaving 1 base unmatched. This CDR3 contains 12 residues. CDR3 in amino acids: CASSDRVTEAFF. The DNA of the CDR3 is TGTGCCAGCAGCGACAGGGTCACTGAAGCTTTCTTT.

CDR3 region: CASSLDRTGEAFF. DNA for the CDR3: TGTGCCAGCAGCTTAGATCGGACAGGAGAAGCTTTCTTT. The V and J genes are TRBV11-2 and TRBJ1-1; 7 bases agree with TRBD1. Germline trimming cut 0 bases from V and 8 bases from J; bases unmatched to any gene: 3. The CDR3 runs to 13 residues. Germline V gives CDR1 SGHAT, CDR2 FQNNGV.

The J gene is TRBJ1-5, the V gene TRBV29-1; D not certain. Per the germline V gene, CDR1 is SQVTM and CDR2 is ANQGSEA. The ends were cut back, 7 bases at V and 2 bases at J, with 21 bases in the middle. This CDR3 is built from 16 residues. The CDR3 loop is CSAVPGSQPCNQPQHF. CDR3 in DNA: TGCAGCGCCGTCCCCGGGTCACAACCCTGCAATCAGCCCCAGCATTTT.

The V and J genes are TRBV7-8 and TRBJ2-7; 8 bases align to TRBD1. This CDR3 spans 15 amino acids. CDR1 SGHVS and CDR2 FQNEAQ come from the germline V gene. J lost 4 bases, V lost 6 bases, and 11 bases had no gene match. CDR3 in DNA: TGTGCCAGCAGACCAATTACAGGGGGGACATACGAGCAGTACTTC. Translating it yields CASRPITGGTYEQYF.

The chain combines TRBV3-1 (or the pseudogene TRBV3-2) with TRBJ1-1; D may be TRBD1 (5 bases). Germline loops: CDR1 LGHDT, CDR2 YNNKEL (reference sequence). The CDR3 is 14 amino acids. V gave up 4 bases and J gave up 4 bases, with 13 bases separating them. For the CDR3, the DNA is TGTGCCAGCAGCCGCCCCGGGGGGGGCACTGAAGCTTTCTTT. Protein sequence: CASSRPGGGTEAFF.

The chain is built from TRBV25-1 and TRBJ1-5; D unresolved. There are 13 residues in the CDR3. Trimming shortened V by 4 bases and J by 9 bases, and 13 bases separated the two germline ends. Germline V lookup: CDR1 MGHDK, CDR2 SYGVNS. The CDR3 region has the DNA TGTGCCAGCAGTGGCGAAACTTGGGCGCCCCAGCATTTT. This translates into CASSGETWAPQHF.

This chain joins TRBV19 and TRBJ2-1; possibly TRBD2 for D (6 bases). The CDR3 runs to 15 residues. V was pared by 5 bases and J by 9 bases, with 20 bases between. Germline V lookup: CDR1 LNHDA, CDR2 SQIVND (reference sequence). In DNA, the CDR3 is TGTGCCAGTAGTCGAGTCGCGGGGCTTTCGGGTGAGCAGTTCTTC. Translating it yields CASSRVAGLSGEQFF.

The V gene is TRBV5-3, the J gene TRBJ1-5; 7 bases agree with TRBD1. TRBV5-3 is an open reading frame whose function is uncertain. This CDR3 is built from 16 residues. V gave up 4 bases and J gave up 2 bases; unmatched junction bases: 9. CDR3 in amino acids: CARSGKQGLGNQPQHF. CDR3 coding DNA: TGTGCCAGAAGCGGCAAACAGGGGTTGGGCAATCAGCCCCAGCATTTT.

The chain couples TRBV5-6 to TRBJ1-2; D perhaps matches TRBD1 (5 bases). Germline V lookup: CDR1 SGHDT, CDR2 YYEEEE. Trimming took off 0 bases at V and 6 bases at J, with 12 bases between the two ends. This CDR3 is built from 14 residues. Here the CDR3 DNA reads TGTGCCAGCAGCTTGGGGCAGGCGGGGGATGGCTACACCTTC. It encodes CASSLGQAGDGYTF.

J is TRBJ1-4 and V is TRBV18, with 7 bases matching TRBD1. This CDR3 has 15 residues. V shed 3 bases, J shed 4 bases, and the junction held 5 bases outside the gene matches. Germline V gene lookup returns CDR1 KGHSH and CDR2 LQKENI. The CDR3 protein is CASSPLRDSNEKLFF. CDR3 DNA: TGTGCCAGCTCACCGCTAAGGGACAGTAATGAAAAACTGTTTTTT.

This sequence joins TRBV19 and TRBJ1-5, with a tentative D call TRBD1 (5 bases). V was cut by 7 bases and J by 7 bases, with 11 bases left in between. The CDR3 runs to 12 residues. Looked up from germline, CDR1 is LNHDA and CDR2 is SQIVND (reference sequence). The CDR3 DNA reads TGTGCCAGTACAGGGATCGGCCAGCCCCAGCATTTT. This sequence encodes CASTGIGQPQHF.

This sequence joins TRBV4-3 and TRBJ2-7; TRBD1 matches at 9 bases. Germline trimming cut 4 bases from V and 4 bases from J; bases unmatched to any gene: 11. The CDR3 is made up of 16 amino acids. CDR1 is LGHNA and CDR2 is YSLEER in the germline V gene. The CDR3 DNA follows: TGCGCCAGCAGCCCATCACCCGGGACAGGGACGTACGAGCAGTACTTC. Translated: CASSPSPGTGTYEQYF.

Note on this clone: Within the sample, other DNA sequences also encode this same CDR3. The chain carries TRBV9 and TRBJ1-3, with D uncertain. This CDR3 contains 13 residues. The germline CDR1 and CDR2 sequences are SGDLS and YYNGEE. V lost 4 bases and J 2 bases, leaving 7 bases between the germline ends. CDR3 DNA sequence: TGTGCCAGCAGCTACGGGGCTGGAAACACCATATATTTT. Protein product: CASSYGAGNTIYF.

The chain links TRBV9 to TRBJ2-1; D is unclear. V lost 0 bases and J lost 4, with 14 bases in between. Germline loops: CDR1 SGDLS, CDR2 YYNGEE. The CDR3 has 16 amino acids. The CDR3 loop is CASSVAPAGSYNEQFF. CDR3 DNA: TGTGCCAGCAGCGTAGCTCCGGCAGGTTCATACAATGAGCAGTTCTTC.

V and J are TRBV4-3 and TRBJ2-3, with D tentatively TRBD2 (5 bases). V lost 0 bases and J 6 bases, leaving 13 bases between the germline ends. Germline CDR1 and CDR2: LGHNA and YSLEER. CDR3 size: 15 residues. The CDR3 coding sequence is TGCGCCAGCAGCCAAGATAAAGGACTTCGGGATACGCAGTATTTT. Amino acid sequence: CASSQDKGLRDTQYF.

V and J are TRBV29-1 and TRBJ1-1, with D unclear. CDR1 SQVTM and CDR2 ANQGSEA come from the germline V gene. V shed 2 bases and J shed 8 bases, with 6 bases lying between them. The CDR3 loop spans 10 amino acids. CDR3 sequence reads: CSVEWEEAFF. The CDR3 nucleotides read TGCAGCGTTGAATGGGAGGAAGCTTTCTTT.

This rearrangement joins TRBV7-9 to TRBJ2-7; D is undetermined. Germline CDR1 is SEHNR and CDR2 is FQNEAQ (reference sequence). The V end was cut by 5 bases, the J end by 2 bases, with 10 bases between. The CDR3 spans 13 residues. The CDR3 DNA follows: TGTGCCAGCAGCAATCCCGCGCCCTACGAGCAGTACTTC. As protein: CASSNPAPYEQYF. The full variable domain, completed using reference TRBV7-9 and TRBJ2-7, is DTGVSQNPRHKITKRGQNVTFRCDPISEHNRLYWYRQTLGQGPEFLTYFQNEAQLEKSRLLSDRFSAERPKGSFSTLEIQRTEQGDSAMYLCASSNPAPYEQYFGPGTRLTVT.

This clone was recorded once. The rearrangement joins TRBV9 to TRBJ2-7, with D possibly being TRBD2 (6 bases). The germline gives CDR1 SGDLS, CDR2 YYNGEE. The CDR3 is made up of 14 amino acids. V lost 2 bases to trimming and J lost 3 bases, with 12 bases between them. Here the CDR3 DNA reads TGTGCCAGCAGCGTCGGGGGACCATTCTACGAGCAGTACTTC. As protein: CASSVGGPFYEQYF.

The table lists this clone with a count of one. The sample holds other DNA sequences that translate to the same CDR3. The genes are TRBV10-3 and TRBJ1-2, with 8 bases identical to TRBD1. Germline V gene sequence: CDR1 ENHRY, CDR2 SYGVKD. Trimming at V came to 4 bases and at J to 2 bases, leaving 6 bases not matched to a gene. The CDR3 spans 15 residues. The chain's CDR3 is CAISGGDRRNYGYTF. CDR3 DNA: TGTGCCATCAGTGGGGGGGACAGGAGGAACTATGGCTACACCTTC.

This clone was picked up one time. The chain employs TRBV7-9 and TRBJ2-3; the match to TRBD1 covers 10 bases. This CDR3 comprises 14 residues. V shed 4 bases, J shed 7 bases, and the junction held 5 bases outside the gene matches. Germline V lookup: CDR1 SEHNR, CDR2 FQNEAQ (reference sequence). CDR3 sequence reads: CASSSTGGEHTQYF. CDR3 nucleotide sequence: TGTGCCAGCAGCTCGACAGGGGGCGAACATACGCAGTATTTT.

The V gene is TRBV5-1, the J gene TRBJ1-2; no clear D. Trimming shortened V by 5 bases and J by 4 bases, and 15 bases separated the two germline ends. From germline, CDR1 is SGHRS and CDR2 YFSETQ. The CDR3 runs 14 residues. The CDR3 loop reads CASRINTGSYGYTF. CDR3 nucleotides: TGCGCCAGCAGAATTAACACGGGGAGCTATGGCTACACCTTC.

V usage is TRBV4-3 and J usage is TRBJ1-2; D possibly corresponds to TRBD1 (6 bases). The CDR3 is 15 residues long. Trimming pared 0 bases from V and 4 bases from J, leaving 12 bases between. Germline CDR1 is LGHNA and CDR2 is YSLEER. CDR3 in amino acids: CASSQDTGYSYGYTF. The CDR3 nucleotides read TGCGCCAGCAGCCAAGATACAGGGTATAGCTATGGCTACACCTTC.

The CDR3 DNA reads TGTGCCAGCAGGCCTGGACTAGCGGGGGATGAAGAGACCCAGTACTTC. This encodes CASRPGLAGDEETQYF. The V gene is TRBV4-2, the J gene TRBJ2-5, with 13 bases that match TRBD2. The CDR3 sequence is 16 residues long. Unmatched junction bases numbered 7, after V lost 6 bases and J lost 3 bases. CDR1 and CDR2 from the germline V gene are LGHNA and YNFKEQ.

The V and J genes are TRBV27 and TRBJ1-1; D may be TRBD1 (6 bases). Germline lookup yields CDR1 MNHEY and CDR2 SMNVEV (reference sequence). The CDR3 loop spans 15 amino acids. V was cut by 5 bases and J by 5 bases, with 18 bases left in between. CDR3 coding DNA: TGTGCCAGCAGTCCACCAGGGGTAAGGGTGACTGAAGCTTTCTTT. Protein sequence: CASSPPGVRVTEAFF.